This TCR beta chain is drawn from a study of T-cell reconstitution after alpha-beta-depleted transplantation in children (dated by TCRdb to about 2016). Some background on the complete study: Using TCR repertoire profiling, the study followed T-cell immune reconstitution in a quantitative way in children after TCRalphabeta/CD19-depleted allogeneic hematopoietic cell transplantation. The paper's findings and limits, for the study overall: About two months after transplant, the apparently early recovery of alphabetaT-cell counts reportedly depended on just several hundred clones that had expanded rapidly and came from non-depleted graft cells. In some patients, the high TCRbeta diversity seen at day 60 was put down to recipient T cells and intrathymic progenitors that had survived conditioning. Over the following months the frequencies of hyperexpanded clones went down, and after one year T-cell counts and TCRbeta diversity were mostly credited to newly produced T cells.

This clonotype has ten or more counts. Its recognized antigen is unknown. No qualities accompany the bases; no much larger clone lies one base away. The meaning of the sample's treatment or condition label: allogeneic hematopoietic cell transplantation with graft depleted of TCRalphabeta T cells and CD19 B cells. The children who served as transplant recipients had been given grafts of TCRalphabeta/CD19-depleted allogeneic hematopoietic cells. Library method: PCR. Sequencing was performed on an Illumina HiSeq 2500. Molecular barcoding was employed in the preparation of TCR libraries, with unique molecular identifiers being used to normalize TCRbeta repertoire quantification. TCRdb reanalyzed the raw reads on its own, using fastp at Q25 for trimming and MiXCR for clone calling, and kept in-frame beta chains. Each entry is one CDR3 protein sequence, shown with its most common DNA and genes. Present in this sample are under 850,000 distinct CDR3 sequences, 13% of which were seen just once. The top ten constitute around 0.76% of the sample.

The sample in question was PBMCs, obtained before TCRalphabeta/CD19-depleted stem cell transplant. The clonotype was recovered from a girl aged 2 to 9 with congenital amegakaryocytic thrombocytopenia, due to receive a stem cell transplant.

The DNA reads TGTGCCAGCAGACCAATTGCTCGGGAGTCGTACTTC. The translation is CASRPIARESYF. This chain is built from TRBV2 and TRBJ2-7; possibly the D gene is TRBD2, per 6 matching bases. Relative to germline, V is 6 bases shorter and J is 12 bases shorter, with 18 bases between their ends. CDR1 and CDR2, per the germline V gene, are SNHLY and FYNNEI. CDR3 length: 12 amino acids, cysteine to phenylalanine. This entry keeps only the CDR3 DNA: 36 bases, framed from base 1. This CDR3, with the reference TRBV2 and TRBJ2-7 proteins standing in past its ends, gives the full variable domain EPEVTQTPSHQVTQMGQEVILRCVPISNHLYFYWYRQILGQKVEFLVSFYNNEISEKSEIFDDQFSVERPDGSNFTLKIRSTKLEDSAMYFCASRPIARESYFGPGTRLTVT.